The TCR beta chain under discussion was sequenced for a study of blood T cell repertoires in COVID-19 (dated by TCRdb to 2018 to 2020). Regarding the complete study: The collaborator samples originated in the United States, Italy and Spain and spanned the acute and convalescent phases of COVID-19. The material from the prospective study consisted of cDNA or gDNA derived from T cells, B-cell-depleted T cells, or PBMCs. The dataset comprised deeply sampled blood TCRbeta repertoires from subjects exposed to, actively infected with, or recovered from COVID-19. The repertoires were made available in a free public database intended to serve as a resource for research on the immune response to SARS-CoV-2. Samples came from the ongoing ImmuneRACE study (first 160 participants) plus 1,254 subjects from 6 global collaborators. A de-identified subject ID, COVID-19 status, age in years and sex were almost always included in the sample metadata. Where HLA class I and class II types were available, the types were taken from metadata supplied by the sample provider, not from assay-based typing. The full study reports these points: The amount of clinical and demographic metadata varied by source and participant and was provided uncurated.

Each collaborating institution followed its own protocols to collect whole blood in K2EDTA tubes. For TCRbeta analysis, collaborators shipped samples in one of three forms: frozen whole blood, isolated PBMCs, or DNA extracted from either of those sample types. Reading from cysteine to phenylalanine, the CDR3 counts 14 amino acids. Kept here is only the CDR3 DNA, which spans 42 bases and is read in frame from base 1. Comments on this clone: No cognate antigen has been identified for it. No base-level quality is on record; no much larger clone is a single base apart.

The immunoSEQ Assay, a bias-controlled multiplex PCR, was used to amplify TCRbeta CDR3 regions from genomic DNA. Per the original workflow: Within the assay, amplification of reference gene primers was used to estimate how many nucleated cells each sample contained. To quantify the absolute abundance of each unique TCRbeta CDR3 rearrangement, sequence reads were collapsed and filtered. For each sample, productive Simpson clonality was calculated by taking the square root of Simpson's diversity index across productive rearrangements. TCRdb retrieved this table from immuneACCESS and kept in-frame rearrangements only. Not all clones are present; in checked studies, unresolved V genes account for under half, and no reason is known for the remainder. V and J calls and clone size are copied from that table; D and trimming were computed from the DNA. The sample table lists fewer than 120,000 clones, more than 75% of them with a count of one. The ten most abundant clones make up about 3% of the sample.

This TCR derives from a woman in her 50s with acute or convalescent COVID-19. Source material: peripheral blood. The chain is assembled from TRBV21-1 and TRBJ2-5; the table's D call of TRBD2 was not tested on the DNA. TRBV21-1 is annotated as a pseudogene. The CDR3 protein sequence reads: CASLVWTSHETQYF. The DNA is as follows: TGTGCCAGCCTCGTCTGGACTAGTCATGAGACCCAGTACTTC.